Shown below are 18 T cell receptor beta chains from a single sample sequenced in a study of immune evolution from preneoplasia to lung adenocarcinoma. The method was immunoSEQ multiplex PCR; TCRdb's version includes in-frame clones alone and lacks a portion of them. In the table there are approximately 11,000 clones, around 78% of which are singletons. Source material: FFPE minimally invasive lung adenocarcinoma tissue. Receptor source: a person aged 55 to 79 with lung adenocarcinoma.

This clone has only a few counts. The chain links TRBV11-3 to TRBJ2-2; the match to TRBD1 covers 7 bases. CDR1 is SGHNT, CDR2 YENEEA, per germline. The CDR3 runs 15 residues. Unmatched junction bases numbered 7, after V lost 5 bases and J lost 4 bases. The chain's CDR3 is CASSTDRSPTGELFF. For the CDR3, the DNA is TGTGCCAGCAGCACGGACAGGTCTCCCACCGGGGAGCTGTTTTTT.

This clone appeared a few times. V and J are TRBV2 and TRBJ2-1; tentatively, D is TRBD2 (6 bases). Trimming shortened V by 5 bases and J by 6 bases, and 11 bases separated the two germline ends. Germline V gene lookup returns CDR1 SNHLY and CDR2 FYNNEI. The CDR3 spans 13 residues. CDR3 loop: CASSPQTSNEQFF. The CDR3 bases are TGTGCCAGCAGTCCTCAGACTAGCAATGAGCAGTTCTTC.

The CDR3: CSARGLNEQFF. The CDR3 nucleotides read TGCAGTGCTAGAGGGCTCAATGAGCAGTTCTTC. The chain joins TRBV20-1 to TRBJ2-1; D ambiguous. There are 11 residues in the CDR3. With 1 base removed from V and 6 bases from J, the gap between germline ends came to 4 bases. Germline lookup yields CDR1 DFQATT and CDR2 SNEGSKA (reference sequence).

For the CDR3, the DNA is TGTGCCAGCAGACCCCTTGGGTTAGCCAAAAACATTCAGTACTTC. Protein: CASRPLGLAKNIQYF. The chain couples TRBV11-2 to TRBJ2-4; D not certain. Trimming shortened V by 6 bases and J by 0 bases, and 12 bases separated the two germline ends. Looked up from germline, CDR1 is SGHAT and CDR2 is FQNNGV. The CDR3 is made up of 15 amino acids.

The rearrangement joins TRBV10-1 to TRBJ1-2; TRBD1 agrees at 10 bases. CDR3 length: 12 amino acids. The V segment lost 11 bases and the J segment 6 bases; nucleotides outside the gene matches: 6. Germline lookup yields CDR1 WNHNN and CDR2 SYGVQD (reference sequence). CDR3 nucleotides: TGCGCCTACCCAGGGACAGGGGATGGCTACACCTTC. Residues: CAYPGTGDGYTF.

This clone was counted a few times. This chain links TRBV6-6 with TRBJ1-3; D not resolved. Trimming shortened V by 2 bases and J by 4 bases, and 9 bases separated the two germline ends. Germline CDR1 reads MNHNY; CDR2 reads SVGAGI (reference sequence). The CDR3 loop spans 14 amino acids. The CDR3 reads CASSYDLFGNTIYF. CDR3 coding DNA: TGTGCCAGCAGTTACGATCTATTCGGAAACACCATATATTTT.

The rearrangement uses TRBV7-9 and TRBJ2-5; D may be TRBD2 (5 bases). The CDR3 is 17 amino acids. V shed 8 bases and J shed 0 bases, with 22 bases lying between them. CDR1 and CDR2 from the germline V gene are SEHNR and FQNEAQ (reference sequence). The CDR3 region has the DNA TGTGCCAGCTCTCTTTCGGGGAGAGGGATCTACCAAGAGACCCAGTACTTC. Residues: CASSLSGRGIYQETQYF. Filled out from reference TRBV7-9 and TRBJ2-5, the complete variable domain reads DTGVSQNPRHKITKRGQNVTFRCDPISEHNRLYWYRQTLGQGPEFLTYFQNEAQLEKSRLLSDRFSAERPKGSFSTLEIQRTEQGDSAMYLCASSLSGRGIYQETQYFGPGTRLLVL.

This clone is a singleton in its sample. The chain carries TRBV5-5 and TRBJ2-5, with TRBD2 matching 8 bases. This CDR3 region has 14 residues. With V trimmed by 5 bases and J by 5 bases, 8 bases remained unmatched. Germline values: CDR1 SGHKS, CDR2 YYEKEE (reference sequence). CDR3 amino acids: CASRPREGGETQYF. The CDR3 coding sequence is TGTGCCAGCAGACCCCGGGAGGGGGGGGAGACCCAGTACTTC.

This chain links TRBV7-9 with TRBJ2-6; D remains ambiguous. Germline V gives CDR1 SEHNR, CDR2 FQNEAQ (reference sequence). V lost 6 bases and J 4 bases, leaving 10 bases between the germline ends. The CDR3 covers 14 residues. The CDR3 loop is CASSSAGGANVLTF. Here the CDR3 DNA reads TGTGCCAGCAGTTCGGCCGGAGGGGCCAACGTCCTGACTTTC. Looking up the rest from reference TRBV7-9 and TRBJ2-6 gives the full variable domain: DTGVSQNPRHKITKRGQNVTFRCDPISEHNRLYWYRQTLGQGPEFLTYFQNEAQLEKSRLLSDRFSAERPKGSFSTLEIQRTEQGDSAMYLCASSSAGGANVLTFGAGSRLTVL.

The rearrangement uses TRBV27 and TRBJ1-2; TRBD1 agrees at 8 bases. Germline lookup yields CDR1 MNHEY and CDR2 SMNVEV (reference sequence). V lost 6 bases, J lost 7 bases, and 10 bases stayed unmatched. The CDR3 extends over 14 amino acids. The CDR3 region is CASRRDRTFFGYTF. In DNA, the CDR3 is TGTGCCAGCAGACGGGACAGGACGTTCTTTGGCTACACCTTC.

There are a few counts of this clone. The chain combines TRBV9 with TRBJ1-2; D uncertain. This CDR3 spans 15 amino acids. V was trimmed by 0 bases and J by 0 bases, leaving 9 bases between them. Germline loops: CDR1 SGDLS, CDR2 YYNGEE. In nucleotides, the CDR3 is TGTGCCAGCAGCGTAGCTCGCTCTCCTAACTATGGCTACACCTTC. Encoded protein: CASSVARSPNYGYTF.

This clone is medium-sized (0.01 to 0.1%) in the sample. Here the CDR3 DNA reads TGCGCCAGCAGCCAAGATGAGCGGACAGGGACCTACGAGCAGTACTTC. Protein: CASSQDERTGTYEQYF. The chain recombines TRBV4-1 with TRBJ2-7; 8 bases match TRBD1. Looked up from germline, CDR1 is MGHRA and CDR2 is YSYEKL. The CDR3 contains 16 residues. The trim removed 0 bases at V and 2 bases at J, leaving 6 bases unmatched.

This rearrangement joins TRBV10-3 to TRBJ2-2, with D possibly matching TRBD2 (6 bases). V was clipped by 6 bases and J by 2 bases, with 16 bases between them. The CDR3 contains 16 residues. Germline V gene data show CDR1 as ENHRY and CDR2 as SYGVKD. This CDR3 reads CAIRGQLASNTGELFF. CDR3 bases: TGTGCCATCAGAGGACAACTAGCTAGTAACACCGGGGAGCTGTTTTTT.

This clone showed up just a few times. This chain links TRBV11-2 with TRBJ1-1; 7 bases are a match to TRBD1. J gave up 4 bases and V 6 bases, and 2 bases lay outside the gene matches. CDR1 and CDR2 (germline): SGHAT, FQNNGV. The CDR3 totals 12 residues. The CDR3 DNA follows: TGTGCCAGCAGTTACAGGGGCACTGAAGCTTTCTTT. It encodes CASSYRGTEAFF.

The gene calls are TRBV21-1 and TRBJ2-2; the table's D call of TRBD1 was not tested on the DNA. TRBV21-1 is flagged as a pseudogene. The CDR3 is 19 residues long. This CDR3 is CASSEKRQGARRNTGELFF. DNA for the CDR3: TGTGCCAGCAGCGAAAAGAGACAGGGGGCGCGTCGCAACACCGGGGAGCTGTTTTTT.

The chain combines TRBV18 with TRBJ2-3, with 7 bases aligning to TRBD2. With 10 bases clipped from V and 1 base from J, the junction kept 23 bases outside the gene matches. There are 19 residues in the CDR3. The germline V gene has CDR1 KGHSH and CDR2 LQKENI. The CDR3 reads CATSWMATSELLGTDTQYF. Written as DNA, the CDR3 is TGTGCCACCTCGTGGATGGCAACTAGCGAGTTGCTTGGCACAGATACGCAGTATTTT.

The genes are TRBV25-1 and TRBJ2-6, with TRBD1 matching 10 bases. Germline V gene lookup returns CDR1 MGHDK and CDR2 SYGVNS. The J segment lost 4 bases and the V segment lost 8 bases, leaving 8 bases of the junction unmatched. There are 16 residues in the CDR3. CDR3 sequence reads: CASSDRGHSGANVLTF. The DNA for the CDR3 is TGTGCCAGCTCCGACAGGGGGCACTCAGGGGCCAACGTCCTGACTTTC.

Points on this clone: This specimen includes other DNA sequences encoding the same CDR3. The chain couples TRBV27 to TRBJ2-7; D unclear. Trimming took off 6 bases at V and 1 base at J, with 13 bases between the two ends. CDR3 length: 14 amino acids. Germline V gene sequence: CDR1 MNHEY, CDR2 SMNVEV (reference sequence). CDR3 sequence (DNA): TGTGCCAGCAGATTTCGACGAGATTCCTACGAGCAGTACTTC. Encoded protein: CASRFRRDSYEQYF.